One sample yielded the 3 T cell receptor beta chains listed below, sequenced in a study of blood T cell repertoires in COVID-19. TCRdb's table, derived via immunoSEQ multiplex PCR, lists solely in-frame clones and lacks some. The sample holds some 200,000 clones, more than 80% seen once. Sample: peripheral blood. The receptors shown here come from a woman of 80 years or more with acute or convalescent COVID-19.

The V call is TRBV28, the J call TRBJ2-2, with TRBD2 identical over 8 bases. Losses at the gene ends were 0 bases for V and 5 bases for J; bases not matched to a gene: 2. Germline V gene lookup returns CDR1 MDHEN and CDR2 SYDVKM. This CDR3 has 15 residues. The CDR3 here is CASSLWTSATGELFF. The CDR3, as DNA: TGTGCCAGCAGTTTATGGACTAGCGCGACCGGGGAGCTGTTTTTT.

The chain combines TRBV19 with TRBJ2-7; D gene unclear. The CDR3 loop spans 13 amino acids. The germline V and J ends were trimmed by 4 bases and 3 bases, with 10 bases remaining between them. Looked up from germline, CDR1 is LNHDA and CDR2 is SQIVND (reference sequence). CDR3 residues: CASSRAALYEQYF. In DNA, the CDR3 is TGTGCCAGTAGTAGGGCAGCCCTCTACGAGCAGTACTTC.

The rearrangement uses TRBV7-8 and TRBJ2-7, with D maybe TRBD1 (5 bases). Germline V gene lookup returns CDR1 SGHVS and CDR2 FQNEAQ. V was pared by 1 base and J by 4 bases, with 11 bases between. The length of the CDR3 is 14 residues. The CDR3 loop reads CASSLGRDSYEQYF. In DNA, the CDR3 is TGTGCCAGCAGCTTAGGTAGAGACAGTTACGAGCAGTACTTC.